The 3 T cell receptor beta chains below come from one sample, sequenced in a study of identical twins. Each CDR3 protein gets one entry after TCRdb re-called the 5' RACE reads with MiXCR. The sample includes approximately 600,000 distinct CDR3 sequences, about 7.6% of them seen just once. This same sample was also part of a study on yellow fever vaccine responses in identical twins.

Sequenced input: PBMCs. These receptors were taken from a woman aged 18-29 years in good health.

This clonotype was observed a few times. The rearrangement joins TRBV2 to TRBJ2-1, with 11 nucleotides matching TRBD2. The V segment lost 2 bases and the J segment 9 bases; nucleotides outside the gene matches: 6. Germline CDR1 SNHLY, CDR2 FYNNEI. There are 15 residues in the CDR3. CDR3 region: CASSEFVAGGLEQFF. The CDR3 DNA reads as TGTGCCAGCAGTGAATTTGTAGCGGGAGGGCTTGAGCAGTTCTTC.

This clonotype turned up a few times. The chain recombines TRBV13 with TRBJ1-4; D is unclear. This CDR3 is 13 amino acids long. V lost 10 bases and J lost 3, with 12 bases in between. Germline V CDR1 and CDR2: PRHDT, FYEKMQ (reference sequence). The chain's CDR3 is CATKKQSNEKLFF. The CDR3 DNA reads TGTGCCACCAAAAAACAGTCTAATGAAAAACTGTTTTTT.

This clonotype was seen a few times. The rearrangement uses TRBV6-1 and TRBJ2-2; D call uncertain. Germline V gives CDR1 MNHNS, CDR2 SASEGT. The V and J ends lost 1 base and 0 bases respectively, with 6 bases between them. This CDR3 is built from 15 residues. CDR3 DNA: TGTGCCAGCAGTGAAGAGGGAACGAACACCGGGGAGCTGTTTTTT. The encoded protein is CASSEEGTNTGELFF.